Below, one T cell receptor beta chain is given with its context. Its antigen is not identified. This entry comes from a study of cytomegalovirus exposure and HLA in healthy donors. Study at large: Samples from HLA-typed donors yielded about 80 million unique TCRs in an early data release. Findings and caveats of the study: Later work found that TCR association rates differed between HLA loci; DRB1 had the most and HLA-C the fewest.

V was clipped by 3 bases and J by 2 bases, with 16 bases between them. The CDR3 spans 16 residues. The V gene's germline CDR1 is SGHAT and CDR2 FQNNGV. Vbeta (60) and Jbeta (13) primers were used in the PCR. Source study methods: An analysis that came later counted 73 million or so unique TCR beta chains, around 12 million shared. Profiling relied on immunoSEQ multiplex PCR, and the TCRdb table lists in-frame clones only, not all of them. V, J and clone size are those of that table, while D and trimming were read from the DNA. The sample contains roughly 200,000 clones, roughly 80% of which appear only once.

This clonotype originated in a woman in her twenties or thirties in good health and CMV-seropositive. The sample was PBMCs. The V call is TRBV11-2, the J call TRBJ1-2; D gene ambiguous. CDR3 in DNA: TGTGCCAGCAGCTTCTCGGGAGGACGGAAAAACTATGGCTACACCTTC. It specifies CASSFSGGRKNYGYTF. Full variable domain (rest looked up from reference TRBV11-2 and TRBJ1-2): EAGVAQSPRYKIIEKRQSVAFWCNPISGHATLYWYQQILGQGPKLLIQFQNNGVVDDSQLPKDRFSAERLKGVDSTLKIQPAKLEDSAVYLCASSFSGGRKNYGYTFGSGTRLTVV.